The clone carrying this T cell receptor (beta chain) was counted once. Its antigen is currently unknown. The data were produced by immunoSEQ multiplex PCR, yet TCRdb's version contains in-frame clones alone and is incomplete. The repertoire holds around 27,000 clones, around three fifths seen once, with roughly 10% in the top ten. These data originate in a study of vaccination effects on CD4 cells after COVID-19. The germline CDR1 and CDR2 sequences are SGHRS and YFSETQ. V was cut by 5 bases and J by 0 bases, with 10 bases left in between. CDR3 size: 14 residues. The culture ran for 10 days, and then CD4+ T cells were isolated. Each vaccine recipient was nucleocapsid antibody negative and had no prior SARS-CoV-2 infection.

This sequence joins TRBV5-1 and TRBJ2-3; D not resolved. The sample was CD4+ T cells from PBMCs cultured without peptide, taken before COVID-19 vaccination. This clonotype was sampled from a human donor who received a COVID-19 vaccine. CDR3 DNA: TGCGCCAGCAGGGAGATCCCGAGCACAGATACGCAGTATTTT. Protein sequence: CASREIPSTDTQYF. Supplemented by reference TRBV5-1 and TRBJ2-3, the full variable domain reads KAGVTQTPRYLIKTRGQQVTLSCSPISGHRSVSWYQQTPGQGLQFLFEYFSETQRNKGNFPGRFSGRQFSNSRSEMNVSTLELGDSALYLCASREIPSTDTQYFGPGTRLTVL.